This paragraph reports one T cell receptor beta chain. The table came from immunoSEQ multiplex PCR; TCRdb's copy has only in-frame clones and leaves some out. This table holds about 180,000 clones, approximately 86% found once. The CDR3 length is 15 residues. With 6 bases clipped from V and 9 bases from J, the junction kept 12 bases outside the gene matches. Germline V lookup: CDR1 MNHEY, CDR2 SVGAGI. This specimen comes from a study of blood T cell repertoires in COVID-19. J is TRBJ2-1 and V is TRBV6-5, with 9 bases that match TRBD1. Input material: peripheral blood. This TCR derives from a man aged 80 or over with COVID-19, enrolled during active disease. CDR3 sequence: CASSPGTGRLSEQFF. The DNA for the CDR3 is TGTGCCAGCAGCCCCGGGACAGGGAGGTTGAGTGAGCAGTTCTTC.